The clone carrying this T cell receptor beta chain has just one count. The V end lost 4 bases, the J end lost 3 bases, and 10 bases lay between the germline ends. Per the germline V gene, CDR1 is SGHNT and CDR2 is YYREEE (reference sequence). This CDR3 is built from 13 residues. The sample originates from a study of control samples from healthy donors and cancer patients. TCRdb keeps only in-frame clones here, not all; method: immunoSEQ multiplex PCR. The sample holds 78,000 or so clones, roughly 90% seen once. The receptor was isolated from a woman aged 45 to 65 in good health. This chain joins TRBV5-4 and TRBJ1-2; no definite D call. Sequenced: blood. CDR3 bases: TGTGCCAGCAGCCCCGAGGAGCACTATGGCTACACCTTC. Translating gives CASSPEEHYGYTF.